This TCR beta chain stems from a study of human T cells and chemical hapten exposure (dated by TCRdb to the early 2020s). Turning to the overall study: For sensitization, 2% DPC in acetone was applied to a roughly 2 cm by roughly 2 cm area of upper inner arm skin. Patients additionally received weekly therapeutic DPC doses to the scalp throughout the approximately 24-week study period. Patch testing was done on the upper back using Finn chambers containing 0.01% DPC, and results were scored after 6 days according to International Contact Dermatitis Research Group standards. The patient cohort, mostly female, included alopecia areata with under or over 50% scalp involvement, alopecia totalis and alopecia universalis. The libraries were sequenced as a pool, and the TCR yield per sample differed mostly because of small variations in library volumes within the pool. This study followed changes in the peripheral blood TCR repertoire in vivo during primary and secondary sensitization of alopecia patients to the hapten diphenylcyclopropenone (DPC). Blood samples were taken from patients before sensitization (week 0) and at 2, 6 and about 24 weeks after DPC sensitization. Some 29 alopecia patients provided blood for TCR sequencing at one to four time points (pre-sensitization, 2, 6 and 24 weeks).

This clonotype occurred a few times. Its antigen remains undetermined. No much larger clone is present one base from it, and per-base qualities are unavailable. The time point label here, explained by the study, means: patch test 3, about 24 weeks after DPC sensitization. The treatment or condition tag for this specimen amounts to: therapeutic diphenylcyclopropenone sensitization with weekly scalp DPC. Blood at each patch-test visit was drawn before the patch test was applied. To be eligible, patients had to be aged 18 to 70, diagnosed with alopecia and judged suitable for DPC therapy, while pregnant patients were excluded. Total RNA was isolated from unfractionated whole blood collected in Tempus Blood RNA tubes. What the research found in general, with its limitations: Because every patient had alopecia, a presumed autoimmune disease, the patients' immune response might differ from that of healthy individuals. DPC sensitization did not change the number of TCRs with a frequency above 1 in 1000, and there was no evidence of changes in global repertoire structure. After repeated subsampling, the strength of the expansion versus patch-test correlation and the threshold at which it became significant changed. Expanded TCRs formed significantly more large CDR3 similarity clusters than pre-sensitization or healthy control sets, consistent with antigen-driven responses. A positive correlation was found between the number of PT1 expanded TCRs and patch test score, with significance reached at thresholds 8, 16 and 32 but not 4.

V sheds 5 bases and J sheds 0 bases, leaving 8 bases between their ends. The CDR3 spans 15 residues, from the cysteine through the phenylalanine. Left in the record is the CDR3 DNA by itself, 45 bases read in frame from the first base. Via the germline V gene, CDR1 is SNHLY and CDR2 FYNNEI. Library prep was done by RACE. The reads were generated on a NextSeq 500. Library preparation attached unique molecular identifiers to individual cDNA molecules for quantitative, reproducible TCR counting. Both TCR alpha and TCR beta chains were sequenced from each blood RNA sample. In the authors' own workflow: Samples had a median of roughly 91,000 TCRs, with a range from roughly 23,224 to 750,000. The Decombinator software suite was used to annotate the V, J and CDR3 of the TCR reads. Every sample was subsampled to the same number of TCRs (28,000) for the PS versus PT1 abundance plots. TCRs were defined as expanded if absent before sensitization and observed at least eight times at the 2-week time point. The public reads were quality trimmed at Q25 with fastp and then assembled into clones with MiXCR by TCRdb, keeping productive beta chains. Rows matching on CDR3 protein sequence are summarized as one entry with the most common DNA and genes. The V and J calls shown here were made by TCRdb, not taken from the authors' results. The table for this sample lists some 170,000 distinct CDR3 sequences; roughly 25% of them were counted only once. The ten largest clones add up to roughly 2% of the sample.

The TCR originated in a woman in her late teens or twenties with alopecia areata. Some clones in this sample may be carry-over from other donors' samples. The rearrangement combines TRBV2 with TRBJ2-6; a confident D gene designation cannot be given. The sample here was whole blood, taken in connection with sensitization to the hapten diphenylcyclopropenone (DPC). The CDR3 region: CASSLDSSGANVLTF. The DNA sequence is given as TGTGCCAGCAGTCTAGATAGCTCTGGGGCCAACGTCCTGACTTTC.